This T cell receptor beta chain was retrieved from a study of early T cells in non-severe SARS-CoV-2 infection. Study-wide background: Bulk RNA isolated from unsorted whole blood underwent sequencing; chains were not paired. Study findings and constraints: Anti-spike CD8 specificities were favored by VDJdb matching, whose results missed private and CD4 specificities.

The CDR3 loop spans 16 amino acids. The junction had 9 bases not matched to a gene; V was cut back by 4 bases and J by 3 bases. Germline-derived CDR1 and CDR2 are SQVTM and ANQGSEA. cDNA molecules, individually, were tagged with unique molecular identifiers. One entry per CDR3 protein results from TCRdb running MiXCR on the 5' RACE reads. Among 35,000 to 45,000 distinct CDR3 sequences listed, 7.9% were seen once. This clonotype has ten or more counts. Its antigen remains unidentified. This receptor was identified in an adult who was a healthcare worker with PCR-confirmed SARS-CoV-2 infection or an uninfected control (not recorded which). Sequenced material: whole blood, taken at baseline. The J gene is TRBJ2-2, the V gene TRBV29-1, with TRBD1 matching over 9 bases. CDR3 nucleotide sequence: TGCAGCGTTGGAGTCTCACAGGGGGCCTACACCGGGGAGCTGTTTTTT. Its translation: CSVGVSQGAYTGELFF.